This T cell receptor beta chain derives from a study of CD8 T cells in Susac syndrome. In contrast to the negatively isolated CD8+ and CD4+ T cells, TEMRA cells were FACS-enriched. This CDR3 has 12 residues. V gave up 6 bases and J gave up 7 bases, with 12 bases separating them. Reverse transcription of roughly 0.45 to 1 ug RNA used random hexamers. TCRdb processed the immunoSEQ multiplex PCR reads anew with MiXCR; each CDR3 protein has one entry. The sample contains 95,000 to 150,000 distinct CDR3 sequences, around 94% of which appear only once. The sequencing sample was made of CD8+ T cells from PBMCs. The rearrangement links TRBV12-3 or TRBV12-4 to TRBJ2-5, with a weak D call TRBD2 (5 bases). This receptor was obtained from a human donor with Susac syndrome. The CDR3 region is CASSQDRGTQYF. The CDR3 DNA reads TGTGCCAGCAGCCAGGACCGGGGGACCCAGTACTTC.